This T cell receptor beta chain was retrieved from a study of T cell responses to AZD1222 COVID-19 vaccine. Second-dose timings of about 4 or about 12 weeks were pooled. Sequenced by immunoSEQ multiplex PCR; TCRdb stores in-frame clones only, minus some. The sample holds 95,000 to 100,000 clones; about 88% are singletons and the top ten take about a sixth. A word on this clone: Antigen: not known.

Whole-study findings and limits: A reported finding is that nearly half of spike-specific TCRs target unmutated variant regions. Clonal diversity may have been underestimated, and the donors were mostly white British, with more females than males.

Germline CDR1 MDHEN, CDR2 SYDVKM. V lost 5 bases, J lost 7 bases, and 10 bases stayed unmatched. This CDR3 is built from 15 residues. The sequencing here drew on peripheral blood, taken 28 days after the second AZD1222 dose. The V gene is TRBV28, the J gene TRBJ1-5, with 8 bases that match TRBD1. The TCR was taken from an adult who received the AZD1222 COVID-19 vaccine. The CDR3: CASSKPTGAVQPQHF. The DNA of the CDR3 is TGTGCCAGCAGTAAACCGACAGGGGCTGTACAGCCCCAGCATTTT.